Sequencing of this T cell receptor beta chain was carried out in a study of cytomegalovirus exposure and HLA in healthy donors. The study ran its PCR with 60 Vbeta and 13 Jbeta primers. Only in-frame clones appear in the TCRdb table, and some are missing; sequencing was by immunoSEQ multiplex PCR. The sample contains roughly 200,000 clones, approximately 86% of which appear only once. Points from the study as a whole: The later analysis indicated that the majority of CMV-associated TCR beta chains appeared HLA-restricted. When analyzed later, a missense DCLRE1C variant was found to be linked to TCR beta V- and J-gene trimming.

As regards this clone: Its specificity is unknown.

The sample comprised PBMCs. This TCR was sampled from a woman aged 25-40 years in good health and CMV-seronegative.

This chain's CDR3 is CASSSDNEQFF. The DNA for the CDR3 is TGTGCCAGCAGTTCCGACAATGAGCAGTTCTTC. The chain has TRBV27 and TRBJ2-1; D is ambiguous. V was trimmed by 4 bases and J by 5 bases, leaving 3 bases between them. The V gene's germline CDR1 is MNHEY and CDR2 SMNVEV (reference sequence). CDR3 length: 11 residues.